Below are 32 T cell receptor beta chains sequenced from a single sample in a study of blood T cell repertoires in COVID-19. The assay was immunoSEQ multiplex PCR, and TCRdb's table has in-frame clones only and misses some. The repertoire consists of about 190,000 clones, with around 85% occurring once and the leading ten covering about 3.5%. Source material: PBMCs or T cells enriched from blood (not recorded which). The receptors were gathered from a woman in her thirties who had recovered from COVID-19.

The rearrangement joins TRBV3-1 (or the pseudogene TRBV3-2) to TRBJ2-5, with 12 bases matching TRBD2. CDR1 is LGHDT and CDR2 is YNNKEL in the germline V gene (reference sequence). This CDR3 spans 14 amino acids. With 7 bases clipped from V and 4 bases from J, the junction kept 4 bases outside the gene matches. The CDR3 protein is CASNELAGGETQYF. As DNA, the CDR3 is TGTGCCAGCAACGAACTAGCGGGGGGAGAGACCCAGTACTTC.

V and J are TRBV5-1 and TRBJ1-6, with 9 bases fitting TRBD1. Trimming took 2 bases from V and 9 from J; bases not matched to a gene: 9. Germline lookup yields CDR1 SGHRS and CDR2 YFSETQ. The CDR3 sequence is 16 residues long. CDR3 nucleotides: TGCGCCAGCAGCTTTGAACCGGGACAGGGTTTTTCACCCCTCCACTTT. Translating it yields CASSFEPGQGFSPLHF.

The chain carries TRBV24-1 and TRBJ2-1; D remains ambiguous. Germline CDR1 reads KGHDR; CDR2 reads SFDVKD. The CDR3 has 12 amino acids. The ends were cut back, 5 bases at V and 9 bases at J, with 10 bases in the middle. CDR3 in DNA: TGTGCCACCAGTGGTCCAGTGGTTGAGCAGTTCTTC. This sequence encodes CATSGPVVEQFF.

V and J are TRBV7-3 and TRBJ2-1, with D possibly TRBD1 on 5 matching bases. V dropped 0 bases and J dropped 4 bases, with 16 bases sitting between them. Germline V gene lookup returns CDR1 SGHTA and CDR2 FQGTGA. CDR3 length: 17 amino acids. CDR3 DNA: TGTGCCAGCAGCTTAACCCCCTTGACAGACGGATACAATGAGCAGTTCTTC. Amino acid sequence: CASSLTPLTDGYNEQFF. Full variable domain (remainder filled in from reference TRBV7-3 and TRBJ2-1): GAGVSQTPSNKVTEKGKYVELRCDPISGHTALYWYRQSLGQGPEFLIYFQGTGAADDSGLPNDRFFAVRPEGSVSTLKIQRTERGDSAVYLCASSLTPLTDGYNEQFFGPGTRLTVL.

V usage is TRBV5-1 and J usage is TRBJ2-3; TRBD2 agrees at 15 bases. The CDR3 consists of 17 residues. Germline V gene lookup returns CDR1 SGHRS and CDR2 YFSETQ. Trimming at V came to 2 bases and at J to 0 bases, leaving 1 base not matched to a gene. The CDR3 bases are TGCGCCAGCAGCTTAGGGACTAGCGGGAGGAGCACAGATACGCAGTATTTT. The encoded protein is CASSLGTSGRSTDTQYF.

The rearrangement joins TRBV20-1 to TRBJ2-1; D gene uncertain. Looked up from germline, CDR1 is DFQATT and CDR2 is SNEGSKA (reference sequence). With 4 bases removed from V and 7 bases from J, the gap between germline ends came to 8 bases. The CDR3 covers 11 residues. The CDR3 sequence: CSATLLNEQFF. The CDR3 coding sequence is TGCAGTGCTACCCTCCTTAATGAGCAGTTCTTC.

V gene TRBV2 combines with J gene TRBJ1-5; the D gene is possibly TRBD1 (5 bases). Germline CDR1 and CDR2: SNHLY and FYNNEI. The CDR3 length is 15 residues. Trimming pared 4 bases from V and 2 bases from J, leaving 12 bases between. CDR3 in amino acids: CASSVSGQGNQPQHF. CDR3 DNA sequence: TGTGCCAGCAGTGTATCAGGACAAGGCAATCAGCCCCAGCATTTT.

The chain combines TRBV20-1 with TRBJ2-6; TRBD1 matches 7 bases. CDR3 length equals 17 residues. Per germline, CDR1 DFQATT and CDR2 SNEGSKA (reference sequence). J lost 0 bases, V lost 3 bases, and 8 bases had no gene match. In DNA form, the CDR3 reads TGCAGTGCTAGTACTCGACAGGGTTCCTCTGGGGCCAACGTCCTGACTTTC. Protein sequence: CSASTRQGSSGANVLTF.

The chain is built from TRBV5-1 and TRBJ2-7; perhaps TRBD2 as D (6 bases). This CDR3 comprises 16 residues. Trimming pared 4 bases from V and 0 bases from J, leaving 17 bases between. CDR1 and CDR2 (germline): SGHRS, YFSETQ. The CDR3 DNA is TGCGCCAGCAGCCCTTACGGGAGCGGAGGCTCCTACGAGCAGTACTTC. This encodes CASSPYGSGGSYEQYF.

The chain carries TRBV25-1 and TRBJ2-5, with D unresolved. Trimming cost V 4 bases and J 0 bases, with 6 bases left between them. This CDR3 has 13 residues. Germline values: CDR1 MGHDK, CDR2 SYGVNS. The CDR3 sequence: CASSGYHQETQYF. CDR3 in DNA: TGTGCCAGCAGTGGCTACCACCAAGAGACCCAGTACTTC.

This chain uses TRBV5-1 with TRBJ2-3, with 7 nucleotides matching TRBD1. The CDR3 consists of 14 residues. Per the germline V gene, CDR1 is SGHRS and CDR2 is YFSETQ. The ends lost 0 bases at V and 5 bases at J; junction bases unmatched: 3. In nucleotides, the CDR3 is TGCGCCAGCAGCTTGGGACAGGGTAAAGATACGCAGTATTTT. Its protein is CASSLGQGKDTQYF. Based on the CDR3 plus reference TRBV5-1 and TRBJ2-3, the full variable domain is KAGVTQTPRYLIKTRGQQVTLSCSPISGHRSVSWYQQTPGQGLQFLFEYFSETQRNKGNFPGRFSGRQFSNSRSEMNVSTLELGDSALYLCASSLGQGKDTQYFGPGTRLTVL.

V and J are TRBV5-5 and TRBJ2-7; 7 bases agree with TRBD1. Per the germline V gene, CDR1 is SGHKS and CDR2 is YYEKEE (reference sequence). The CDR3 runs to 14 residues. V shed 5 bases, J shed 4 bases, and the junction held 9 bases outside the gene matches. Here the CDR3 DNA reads TGTGCCAGCAGTCCGCCGGGACAGCTTTACGAGCAGTACTTC. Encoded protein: CASSPPGQLYEQYF. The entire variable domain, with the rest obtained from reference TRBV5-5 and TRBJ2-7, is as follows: DAGVTQSPTHLIKTRGQQVTLRCSPISGHKSVSWYQQVLGQGPQFIFQYYEKEERGRGNFPDRFSARQFPNYSSELNVNALLLGDSALYLCASSPPGQLYEQYFGPGTRLTVT.

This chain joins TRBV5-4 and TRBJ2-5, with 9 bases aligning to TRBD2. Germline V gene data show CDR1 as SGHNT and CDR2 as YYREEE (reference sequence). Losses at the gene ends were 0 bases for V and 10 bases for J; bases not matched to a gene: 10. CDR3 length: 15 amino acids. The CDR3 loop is CASSLGLAGISDQYF. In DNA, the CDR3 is TGTGCCAGCAGCTTGGGGCTAGCGGGAATTTCCGACCAGTACTTC. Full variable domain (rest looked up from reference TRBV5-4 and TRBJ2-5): ETGVTQSPTHLIKTRGQQVTLRCSSQSGHNTVSWYQQALGQGPQFIFQYYREEENGRGNFPPRFSGLQFPNYSSELNVNALELDDSALYLCASSLGLAGISDQYFGPGTRLLVL.

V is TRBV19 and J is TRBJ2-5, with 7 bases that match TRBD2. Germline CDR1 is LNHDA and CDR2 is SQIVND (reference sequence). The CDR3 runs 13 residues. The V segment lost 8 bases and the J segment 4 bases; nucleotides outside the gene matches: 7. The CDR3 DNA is TGTGCCAGTGGGGGGAGGGCTGGAGAGACCCAGTACTTC. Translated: CASGGRAGETQYF.

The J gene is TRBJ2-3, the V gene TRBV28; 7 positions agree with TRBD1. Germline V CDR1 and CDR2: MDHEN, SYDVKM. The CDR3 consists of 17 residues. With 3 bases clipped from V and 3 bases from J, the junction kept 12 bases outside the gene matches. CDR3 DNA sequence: TGTGCCAGCAGTTTGGCTGGGACAGTGGCTGGAACAGATACGCAGTATTTT. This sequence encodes CASSLAGTVAGTDTQYF.

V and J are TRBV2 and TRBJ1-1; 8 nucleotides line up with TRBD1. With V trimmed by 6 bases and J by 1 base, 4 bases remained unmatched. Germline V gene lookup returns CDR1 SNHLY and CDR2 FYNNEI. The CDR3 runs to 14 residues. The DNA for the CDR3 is TGTGCCAGCAGAATCAGGGGGCCGAACACTGAAGCTTTCTTT. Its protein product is CASRIRGPNTEAFF.

This CDR3 is CSVEGQGHGYTF. For the CDR3, the DNA is TGCAGCGTTGAAGGGCAGGGGCATGGCTACACCTTC. The rearrangement joins TRBV29-1 to TRBJ1-2, with a weak D call TRBD1 (6 bases). CDR3 size: 12 residues. CDR1 is SQVTM and CDR2 is ANQGSEA in the germline V gene. The V and J ends lost 1 base and 6 bases respectively, with 9 bases between them.

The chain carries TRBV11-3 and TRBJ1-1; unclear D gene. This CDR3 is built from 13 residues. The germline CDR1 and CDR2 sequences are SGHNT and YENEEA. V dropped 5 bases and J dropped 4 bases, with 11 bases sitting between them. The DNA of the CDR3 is TGTGCCAGCAGCACCCGCCGGGGCACTGAAGCTTTCTTT. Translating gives CASSTRRGTEAFF.

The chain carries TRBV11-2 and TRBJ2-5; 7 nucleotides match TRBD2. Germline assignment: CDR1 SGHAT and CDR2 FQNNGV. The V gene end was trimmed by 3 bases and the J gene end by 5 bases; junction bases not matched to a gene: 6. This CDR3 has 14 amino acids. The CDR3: CASSFGGGTETQYF. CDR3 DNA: TGTGCCAGCAGCTTTGGGGGAGGGACGGAGACCCAGTACTTC.

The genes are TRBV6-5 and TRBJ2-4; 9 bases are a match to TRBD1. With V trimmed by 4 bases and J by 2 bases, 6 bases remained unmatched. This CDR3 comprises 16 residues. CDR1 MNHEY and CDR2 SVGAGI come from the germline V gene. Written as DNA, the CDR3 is TGTGCCAGCAGTTCTACCGGGACAGGGACCAAAAACATTCAGTACTTC. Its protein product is CASSSTGTGTKNIQYF.

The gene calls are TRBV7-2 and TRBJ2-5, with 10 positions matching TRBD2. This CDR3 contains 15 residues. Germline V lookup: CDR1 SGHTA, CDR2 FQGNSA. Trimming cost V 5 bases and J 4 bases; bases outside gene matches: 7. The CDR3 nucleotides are TGTGCCAGCAGCCCAGCGGGGGGGGCGCCAGAGACCCAGTACTTC. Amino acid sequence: CASSPAGGAPETQYF. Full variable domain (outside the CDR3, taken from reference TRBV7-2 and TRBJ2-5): GAGVSQSPSNKVTEKGKDVELRCDPISGHTALYWYRQSLGQGLEFLIYFQGNSAPDKSGLPSDRFSAERTGGSVSTLTIQRTQQEDSAVYLCASSPAGGAPETQYFGPGTRLLVL.

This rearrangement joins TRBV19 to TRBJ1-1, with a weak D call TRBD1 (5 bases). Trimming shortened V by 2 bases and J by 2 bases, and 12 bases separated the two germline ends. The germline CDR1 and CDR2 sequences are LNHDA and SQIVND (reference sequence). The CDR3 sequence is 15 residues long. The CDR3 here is CASSIYTGVNTEAFF. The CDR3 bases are TGTGCCAGTAGTATATATACAGGAGTTAACACTGAAGCTTTCTTT.

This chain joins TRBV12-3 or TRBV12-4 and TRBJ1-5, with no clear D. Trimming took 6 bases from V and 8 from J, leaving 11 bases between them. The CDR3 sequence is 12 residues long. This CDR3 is CASSSTVKPQHF. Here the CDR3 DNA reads TGTGCCAGCAGCTCGACTGTGAAGCCCCAGCATTTT.

CDR3 sequence reads: CATSRDGASGAGETQYF. The CDR3 nucleotides are TGTGCCACCAGCAGAGATGGCGCTAGCGGGGCAGGAGAGACCCAGTACTTC. The genes are TRBV15 and TRBJ2-5; 9 bases agree with TRBD2. The germline V gene encodes CDR1 LNHNV and CDR2 YYDKDF (reference sequence). The CDR3 runs 17 residues. V lost 0 bases and J lost 4; bases outside the gene matches: 9. The whole variable domain, filled in from reference TRBV15 and TRBJ2-5, reads DAMVIQNPRYQVTQFGKPVTLSCSQTLNHNVMYWYQQKSSQAPKLLFHYYDKDFNNEADTPDNFQSRRPNTSFCFLDIRSPGLGDTAMYLCATSRDGASGAGETQYFGPGTRLLVL.

CDR3 sequence: CASGPDRVVDTQYF. The CDR3 DNA reads TGTGCTAGTGGTCCGGACAGGGTCGTAGATACGCAGTATTTT. The gene calls are TRBV12-5 and TRBJ2-3; 8 bases match TRBD1. The CDR3 is made up of 14 amino acids. The junction had 6 bases not matched to a gene; V was cut back by 5 bases and J by 5 bases. The germline V gene has CDR1 LGHNT and CDR2 FRNRAP.

The chain's CDR3 is CASSEGQSYGYTF. The CDR3 bases are TGTGCCAGCAGCGAGGGACAAAGCTATGGCTACACCTTC. J is TRBJ1-2 and V is TRBV5-4; perhaps TRBD1 as D (6 bases). With 4 bases removed from V and 4 bases from J, the gap between germline ends came to 11 bases. The germline V gene encodes CDR1 SGHNT and CDR2 YYREEE (reference sequence). The CDR3 is made up of 13 amino acids.

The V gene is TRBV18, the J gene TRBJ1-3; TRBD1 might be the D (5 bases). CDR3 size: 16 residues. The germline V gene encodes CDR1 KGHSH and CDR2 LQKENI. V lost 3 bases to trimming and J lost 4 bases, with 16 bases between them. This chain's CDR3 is CASSPQAGLPGNTIYF. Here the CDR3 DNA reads TGTGCCAGCTCACCTCAGGCAGGGTTACCCGGAAACACCATATATTTT.

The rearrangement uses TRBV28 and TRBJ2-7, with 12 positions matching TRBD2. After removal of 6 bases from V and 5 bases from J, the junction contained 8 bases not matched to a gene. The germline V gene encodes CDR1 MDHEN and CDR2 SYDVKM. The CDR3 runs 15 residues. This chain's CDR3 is CASRGGLAGRNEQYV. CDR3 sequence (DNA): TGTGCCAGCAGAGGAGGACTAGCGGGGAGAAACGAGCAGTACGTC.

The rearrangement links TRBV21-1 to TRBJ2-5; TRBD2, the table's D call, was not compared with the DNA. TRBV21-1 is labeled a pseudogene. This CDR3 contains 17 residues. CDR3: CASSKEGRPGPKETQYF. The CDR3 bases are TGTGCCAGCAGCAAAGAGGGGAGGCCCGGACCTAAAGAGACCCAGTACTTC.

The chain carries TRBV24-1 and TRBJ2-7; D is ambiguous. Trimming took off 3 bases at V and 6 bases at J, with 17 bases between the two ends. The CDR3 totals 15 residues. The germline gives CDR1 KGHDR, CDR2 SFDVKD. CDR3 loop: CATSDTSGRTGEQYF. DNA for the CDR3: TGTGCCACCAGTGATACCTCTGGGCGCACCGGCGAGCAGTACTTC.

In DNA form, the CDR3 reads TGTGCCAGCAGAGAAAGGACGGGGAGCAATCAGCCCCAGCATTTT. This codes for CASRERTGSNQPQHF. The V gene is TRBV2, the J gene TRBJ1-5; D not certain. Germline lookup yields CDR1 SNHLY and CDR2 FYNNEI. V lost 6 bases to trimming and J lost 1 base, with 13 bases between them. The CDR3 has 15 residues.

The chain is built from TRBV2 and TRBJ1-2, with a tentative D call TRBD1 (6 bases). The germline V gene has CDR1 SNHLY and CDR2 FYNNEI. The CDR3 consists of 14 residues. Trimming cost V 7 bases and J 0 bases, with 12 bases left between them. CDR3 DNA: TGTGCCAGCAAATCGAACAGGGCTAACTATGGCTACACCTTC. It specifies CASKSNRANYGYTF.